This record looks at one T cell receptor beta chain sequence and its context. Its cognate antigen is unknown. This sample is drawn from a study of T cell responses to AZD1222 COVID-19 vaccine. Sequenced by immunoSEQ multiplex PCR; TCRdb stores in-frame clones only, minus some. The sample contains approximately 120,000 clones, 88% of which appear only once. Germline loops: CDR1 SGHVS, CDR2 FNYEAQ. Between the trimmed V and J ends, which lost 5 bases and 12 bases, there was a span of 13 bases. The CDR3 spans 11 residues. Points from the study as a whole: White British donors predominated, females outnumbered males, and clonal diversity was possibly underestimated.

V usage is TRBV7-6 and J usage is TRBJ1-2; D uncertain. This TCR came from an adult in good health. This sample comprised peripheral blood, obtained on day 0 of MenACWY control vaccination. The CDR3 loop reads CASSPDSRNTF. The CDR3 DNA follows: TGTGCCAGCAGCCCGGACTCGAGGAACACCTTC.